Listed here is a single T cell receptor (beta chain). Its antigen is still unknown. This sample stems from a study of siplizumab effects on memory and regulatory T cells. General study findings and limits: Mean Treg-derived proportions of mappable alloreactive CD4+ clones were 68.8% for siplizumab and less than 35% for controls. Naive T cells were seemingly more diverse than memory cells, and major contributions to the alloresponse seemed to be made by them. The majority of clones, roughly 80-95% of proliferating CD4+ or CD8+ clones, lacked an assignable naive or memory phenotype.

The CDR3 length is 14 residues. The J segment lost 5 bases and the V segment lost 8 bases, leaving 11 bases of the junction unmatched. Germline CDR1 is SGHVS and CDR2 is FQNEAQ. TCRdb's copy holds only in-frame clones and misses some; the assay was immunoSEQ multiplex PCR. The sample contains 70,000 to 100,000 clones, roughly 93% of which appear only once. This clonotype originated in a human donor in good health. What was sequenced was CD8+ T cells sorted from blood. This chain connects TRBV7-8 to TRBJ2-7; 8 bases are shared with TRBD1. CDR3 sequence reads: CASGAGTGWDEQYF. The CDR3 nucleotides are TGTGCCAGCGGCGCCGGGACAGGCTGGGACGAGCAGTACTTC.